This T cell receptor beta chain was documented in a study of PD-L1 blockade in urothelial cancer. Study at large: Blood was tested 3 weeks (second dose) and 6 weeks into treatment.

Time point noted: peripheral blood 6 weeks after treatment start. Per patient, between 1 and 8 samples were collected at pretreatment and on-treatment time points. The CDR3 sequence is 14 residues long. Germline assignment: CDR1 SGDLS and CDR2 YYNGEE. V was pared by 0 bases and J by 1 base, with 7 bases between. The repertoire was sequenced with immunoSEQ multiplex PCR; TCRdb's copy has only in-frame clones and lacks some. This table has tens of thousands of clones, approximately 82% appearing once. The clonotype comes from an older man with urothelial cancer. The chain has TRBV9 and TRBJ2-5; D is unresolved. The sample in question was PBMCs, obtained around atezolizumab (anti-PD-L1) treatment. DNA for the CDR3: TGTGCCAGCAGCGTAGAAGCCACCCAAGAGACCCAGTACTTC. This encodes CASSVEATQETQYF.